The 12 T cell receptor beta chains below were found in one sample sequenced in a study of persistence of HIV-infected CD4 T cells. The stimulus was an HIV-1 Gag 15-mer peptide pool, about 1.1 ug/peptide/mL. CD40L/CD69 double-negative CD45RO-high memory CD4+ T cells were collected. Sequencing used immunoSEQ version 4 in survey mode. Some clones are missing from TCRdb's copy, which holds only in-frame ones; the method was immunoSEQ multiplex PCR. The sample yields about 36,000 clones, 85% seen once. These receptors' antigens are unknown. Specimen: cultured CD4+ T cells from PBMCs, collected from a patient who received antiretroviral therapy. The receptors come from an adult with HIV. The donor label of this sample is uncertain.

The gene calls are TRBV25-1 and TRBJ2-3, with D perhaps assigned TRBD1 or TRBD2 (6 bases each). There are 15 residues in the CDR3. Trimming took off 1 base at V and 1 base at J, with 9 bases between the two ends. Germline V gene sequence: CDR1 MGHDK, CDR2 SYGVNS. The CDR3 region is CASSEWGAGTDTQYF. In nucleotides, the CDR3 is TGTGCCAGCAGTGAATGGGGGGCAGGCACAGATACGCAGTATTTT.

The CDR3, as DNA: TGCGCCAGCAGCCCCGGAAGTTCGGGCAATCAGCCCCAGCATTTT. The encoded protein is CASSPGSSGNQPQHF. This rearrangement joins TRBV5-1 to TRBJ1-5, with D unclear. This CDR3 contains 15 residues. CDR1 and CDR2 (germline): SGHRS, YFSETQ. The V end lost 4 bases, the J end lost 2 bases, and 13 bases lay between the germline ends. The entire variable domain, with the rest obtained from reference TRBV5-1 and TRBJ1-5, is as follows: KAGVTQTPRYLIKTRGQQVTLSCSPISGHRSVSWYQQTPGQGLQFLFEYFSETQRNKGNFPGRFSGRQFSNSRSEMNVSTLELGDSALYLCASSPGSSGNQPQHFGDGTRLSIL.

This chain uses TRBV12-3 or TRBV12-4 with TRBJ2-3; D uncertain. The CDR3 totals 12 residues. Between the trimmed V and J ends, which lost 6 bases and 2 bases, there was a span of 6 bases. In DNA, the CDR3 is TGTGCCAGCAGCCCAGCCACAGATACGCAGTATTTT. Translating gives CASSPATDTQYF.

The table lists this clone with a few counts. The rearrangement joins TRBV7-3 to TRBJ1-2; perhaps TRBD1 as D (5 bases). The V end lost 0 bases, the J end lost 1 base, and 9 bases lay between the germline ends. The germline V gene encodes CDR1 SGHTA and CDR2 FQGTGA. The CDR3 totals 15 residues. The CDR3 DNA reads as TGTGCCAGCAGCTTAACTGGGACCGATAACTATGGCTACACCTTC. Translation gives CASSLTGTDNYGYTF.

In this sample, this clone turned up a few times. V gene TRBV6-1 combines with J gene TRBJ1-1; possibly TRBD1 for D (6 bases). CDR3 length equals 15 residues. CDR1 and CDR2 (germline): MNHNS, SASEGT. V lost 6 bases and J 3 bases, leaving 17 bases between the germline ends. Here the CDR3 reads CASSRQAAAYTEAFF. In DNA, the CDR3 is TGTGCCAGCAGCCGACAGGCGGCGGCCTACACTGAAGCTTTCTTT.

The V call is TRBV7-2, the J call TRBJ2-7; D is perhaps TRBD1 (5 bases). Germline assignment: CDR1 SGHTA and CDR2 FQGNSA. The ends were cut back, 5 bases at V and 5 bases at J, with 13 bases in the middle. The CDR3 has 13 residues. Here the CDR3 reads CASSGITGNEQYF. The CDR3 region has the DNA TGTGCCAGCAGCGGTATAACAGGAAACGAGCAGTACTTC.

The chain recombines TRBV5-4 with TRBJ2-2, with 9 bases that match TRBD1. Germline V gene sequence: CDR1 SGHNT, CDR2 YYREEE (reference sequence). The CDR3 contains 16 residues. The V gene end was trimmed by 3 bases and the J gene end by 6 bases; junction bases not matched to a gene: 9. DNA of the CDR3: TGTGCCAGCAGCTCACCGGGACAGGGTCAAGCCGGGGAGCTGTTTTTT. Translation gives CASSSPGQGQAGELFF.

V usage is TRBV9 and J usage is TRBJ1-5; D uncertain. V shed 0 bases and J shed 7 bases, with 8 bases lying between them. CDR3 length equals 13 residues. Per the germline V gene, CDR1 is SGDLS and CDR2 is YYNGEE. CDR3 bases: TGTGCCAGCAGCGTAGACGAGGTCCAGCCCCAGCATTTT. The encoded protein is CASSVDEVQPQHF.

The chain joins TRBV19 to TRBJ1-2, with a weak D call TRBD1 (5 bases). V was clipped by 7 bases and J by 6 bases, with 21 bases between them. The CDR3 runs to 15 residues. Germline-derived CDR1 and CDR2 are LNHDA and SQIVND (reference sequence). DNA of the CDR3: TGTGCCAGTATTAGCGTCTCGGCAGGGAGGAATGGCTACACCTTC. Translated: CASISVSAGRNGYTF.

The CDR3 loop is CASSPAGTRGEQFF. The CDR3, as DNA: TGTGCCAGCAGCCCCGCCGGGACTAGGGGTGAGCAGTTCTTC. The chain joins TRBV7-9 to TRBJ2-1, with TRBD2 identical over 8 bases. The germline gives CDR1 SEHNR, CDR2 FQNEAQ (reference sequence). This CDR3 contains 14 residues. The J segment lost 9 bases and the V segment lost 5 bases, leaving 9 bases of the junction unmatched.

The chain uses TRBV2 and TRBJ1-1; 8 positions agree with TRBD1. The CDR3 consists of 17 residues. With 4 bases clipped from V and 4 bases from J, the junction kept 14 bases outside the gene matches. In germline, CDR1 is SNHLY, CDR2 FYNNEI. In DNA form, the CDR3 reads TGTGCCAGCAGTGTTGAAGGACAGGGTTATGGAGGCACTGAAGCTTTCTTT. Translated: CASSVEGQGYGGTEAFF. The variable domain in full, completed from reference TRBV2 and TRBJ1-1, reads EPEVTQTPSHQVTQMGQEVILRCVPISNHLYFYWYRQILGQKVEFLVSFYNNEISEKSEIFDDQFSVERPDGSNFTLKIRSTKLEDSAMYFCASSVEGQGYGGTEAFFGQGTRLTVV.

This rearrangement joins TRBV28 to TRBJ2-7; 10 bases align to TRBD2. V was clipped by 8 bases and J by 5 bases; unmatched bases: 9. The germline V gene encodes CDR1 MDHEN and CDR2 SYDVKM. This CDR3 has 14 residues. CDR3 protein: CASLTPGLANEQYF. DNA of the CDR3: TGTGCCAGCCTAACACCGGGACTAGCGAACGAGCAGTACTTC.